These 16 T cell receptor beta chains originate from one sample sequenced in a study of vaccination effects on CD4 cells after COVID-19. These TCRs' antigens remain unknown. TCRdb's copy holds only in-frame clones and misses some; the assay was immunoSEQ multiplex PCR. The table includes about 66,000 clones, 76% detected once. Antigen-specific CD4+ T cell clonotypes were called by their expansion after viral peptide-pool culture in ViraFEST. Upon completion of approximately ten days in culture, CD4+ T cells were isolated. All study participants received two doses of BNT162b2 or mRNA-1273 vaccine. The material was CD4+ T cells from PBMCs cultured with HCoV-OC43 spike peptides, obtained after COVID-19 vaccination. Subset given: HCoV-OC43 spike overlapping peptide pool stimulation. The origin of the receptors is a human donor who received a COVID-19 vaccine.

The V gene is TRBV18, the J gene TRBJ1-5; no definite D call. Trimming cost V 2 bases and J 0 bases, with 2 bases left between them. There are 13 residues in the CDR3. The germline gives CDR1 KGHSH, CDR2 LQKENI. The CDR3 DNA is TGTGCCAGCTCACCAACTAGCAATCAGCCCCAGCATTTT. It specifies CASSPTSNQPQHF.

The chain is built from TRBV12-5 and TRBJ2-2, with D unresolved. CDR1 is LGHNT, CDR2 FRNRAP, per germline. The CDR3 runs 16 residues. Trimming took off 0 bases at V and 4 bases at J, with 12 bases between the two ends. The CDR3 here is CASGLVRIPRTGELFF. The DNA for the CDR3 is TGTGCTAGTGGTTTGGTACGAATCCCCCGCACCGGGGAGCTGTTTTTT.

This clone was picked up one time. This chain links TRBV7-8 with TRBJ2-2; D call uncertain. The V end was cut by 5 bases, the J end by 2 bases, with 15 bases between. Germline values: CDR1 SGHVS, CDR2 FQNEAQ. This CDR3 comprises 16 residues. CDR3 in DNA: TGTGCCAGCAGCACCGACGGGCTCATAAACACCGGGGAGCTGTTTTTT. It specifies CASSTDGLINTGELFF.

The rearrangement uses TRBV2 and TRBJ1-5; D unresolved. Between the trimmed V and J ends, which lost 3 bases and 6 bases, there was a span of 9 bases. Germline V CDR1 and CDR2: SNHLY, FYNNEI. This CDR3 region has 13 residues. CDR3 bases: TGTGCCAGCAGTGATACCCGGGTTCAGCCCCAGCATTTT. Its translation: CASSDTRVQPQHF.

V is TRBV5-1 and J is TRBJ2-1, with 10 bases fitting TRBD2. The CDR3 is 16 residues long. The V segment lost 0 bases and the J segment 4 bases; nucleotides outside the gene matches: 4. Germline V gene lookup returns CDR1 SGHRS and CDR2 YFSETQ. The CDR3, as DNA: TGCGCCAGCAGCTTGGAGTTAGCGGGGGGTTACAATGAGCAGTTCTTC. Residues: CASSLELAGGYNEQFF.

CDR3: CASTSRPRGQETQYF. The CDR3 nucleotides read TGTGCCAGCACCTCCAGACCCAGGGGCCAAGAGACCCAGTACTTC. This chain links TRBV7-2 with TRBJ2-5; D might be TRBD1 (6 bases). Trimming took off 7 bases at V and 1 base at J, with 16 bases between the two ends. There are 15 residues in the CDR3. Germline V gene sequence: CDR1 SGHTA, CDR2 FQGNSA. The whole variable domain, filled in from reference TRBV7-2 and TRBJ2-5, reads GAGVSQSPSNKVTEKGKDVELRCDPISGHTALYWYRQSLGQGLEFLIYFQGNSAPDKSGLPSDRFSAERTGGSVSTLTIQRTQQEDSAVYLCASTSRPRGQETQYFGPGTRLLVL.

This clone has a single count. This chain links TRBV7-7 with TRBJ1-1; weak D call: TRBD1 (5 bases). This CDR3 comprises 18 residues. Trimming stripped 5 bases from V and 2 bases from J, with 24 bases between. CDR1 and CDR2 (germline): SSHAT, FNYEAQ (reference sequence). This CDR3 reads CASSLRASGGRTNTEAFF. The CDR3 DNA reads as TGTGCCAGCAGCCTTAGGGCGAGCGGGGGGAGGACTAACACTGAAGCTTTCTTT.

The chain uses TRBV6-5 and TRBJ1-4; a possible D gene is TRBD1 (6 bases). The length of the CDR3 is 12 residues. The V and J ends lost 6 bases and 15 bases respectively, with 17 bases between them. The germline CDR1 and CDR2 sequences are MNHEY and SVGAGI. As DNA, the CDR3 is TGTGCCAGCAGCCCAAGCCCCGGGACAATGTTTTTT. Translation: CASSPSPGTMFF.

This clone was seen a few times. CDR3 region: CASSLAGRADQPQHF. DNA for the CDR3: TGCGCCAGCAGCTTGGCCGGCAGGGCGGATCAGCCCCAGCATTTT. This chain connects TRBV5-1 to TRBJ1-5; tentatively, D is TRBD1 (5 bases). This CDR3 is 15 amino acids long. V shed 0 bases and J shed 5 bases, with 12 bases lying between them. Germline CDR1 and CDR2: SGHRS and YFSETQ. Drawing the rest from reference TRBV5-1 and TRBJ1-5, the complete variable domain is KAGVTQTPRYLIKTRGQQVTLSCSPISGHRSVSWYQQTPGQGLQFLFEYFSETQRNKGNFPGRFSGRQFSNSRSEMNVSTLELGDSALYLCASSLAGRADQPQHFGDGTRLSIL.

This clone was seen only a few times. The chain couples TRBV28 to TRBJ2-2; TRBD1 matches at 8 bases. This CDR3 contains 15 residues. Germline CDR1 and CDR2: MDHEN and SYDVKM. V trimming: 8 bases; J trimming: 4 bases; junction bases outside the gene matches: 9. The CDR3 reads CASDGQGSGTGELFF. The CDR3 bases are TGTGCCAGCGATGGACAGGGTTCAGGCACCGGGGAGCTGTTTTTT. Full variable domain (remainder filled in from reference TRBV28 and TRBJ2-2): DVKVTQSSRYLVKRTGEKVFLECVQDMDHENMFWYRQDPGLGLRLIYFSYDVKMKEKGDIPEGYSVSREKKERFSLILESASTNQTSMYLCASDGQGSGTGELFFGEGSRLTVL.

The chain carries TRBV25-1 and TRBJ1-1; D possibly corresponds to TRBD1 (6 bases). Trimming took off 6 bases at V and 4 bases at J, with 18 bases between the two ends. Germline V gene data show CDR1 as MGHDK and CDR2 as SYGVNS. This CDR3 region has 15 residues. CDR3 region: CASRRGGVGGTEAFF. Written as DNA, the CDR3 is TGTGCCAGCAGGAGAGGAGGGGTAGGGGGCACTGAAGCTTTCTTT. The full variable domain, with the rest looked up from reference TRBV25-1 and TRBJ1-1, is EADIYQTPRYLVIGTGKKITLECSQTMGHDKMYWYQQDPGMELHLIHYSYGVNSTEKGDLSSESTVSRIRTEHFPLTLESARPSHTSQYLCASRRGGVGGTEAFFGQGTRLTVV.

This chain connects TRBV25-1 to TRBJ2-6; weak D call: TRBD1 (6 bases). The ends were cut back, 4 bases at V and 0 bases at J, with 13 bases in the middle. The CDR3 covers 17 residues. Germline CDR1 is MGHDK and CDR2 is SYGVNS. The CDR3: CASSGGHTDSGANVLTF. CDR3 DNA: TGTGCCAGCAGTGGGGGACATACCGACTCTGGGGCCAACGTCCTGACTTTC.

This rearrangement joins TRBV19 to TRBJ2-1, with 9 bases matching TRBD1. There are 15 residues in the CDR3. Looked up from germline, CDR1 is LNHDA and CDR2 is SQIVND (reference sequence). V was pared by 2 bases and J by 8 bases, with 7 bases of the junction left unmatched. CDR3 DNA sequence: TGTGCCAGTAGTATAAACAGGGGGCGCGGCGATGAGCAGTTCTTC. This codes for CASSINRGRGDEQFF.

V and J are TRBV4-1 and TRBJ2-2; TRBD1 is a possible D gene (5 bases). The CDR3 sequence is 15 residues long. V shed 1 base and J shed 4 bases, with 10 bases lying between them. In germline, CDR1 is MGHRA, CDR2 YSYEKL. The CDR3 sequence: CASSQAGYLTGELFF. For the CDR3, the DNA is TGCGCCAGCAGCCAAGCAGGGTATCTCACCGGGGAGCTGTTTTTT.

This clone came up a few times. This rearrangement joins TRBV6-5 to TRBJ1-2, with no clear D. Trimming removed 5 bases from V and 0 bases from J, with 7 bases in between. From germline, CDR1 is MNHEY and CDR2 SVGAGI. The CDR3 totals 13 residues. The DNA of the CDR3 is TGTGCCAGCAGTCGAACTGCTAACTATGGCTACACCTTC. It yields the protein CASSRTANYGYTF.

In nucleotides, the CDR3 is TGTGCCAGCAGTGAGCAGGGCTACGAGCAGTACGTC. Protein product: CASSEQGYEQYV. The chain joins TRBV2 to TRBJ2-7; D perhaps matches TRBD1 (5 bases). Looked up from germline, CDR1 is SNHLY and CDR2 is FYNNEI. V was shortened by 3 bases and J by 3 bases, with 6 bases between the two germline ends. There are 12 residues in the CDR3.